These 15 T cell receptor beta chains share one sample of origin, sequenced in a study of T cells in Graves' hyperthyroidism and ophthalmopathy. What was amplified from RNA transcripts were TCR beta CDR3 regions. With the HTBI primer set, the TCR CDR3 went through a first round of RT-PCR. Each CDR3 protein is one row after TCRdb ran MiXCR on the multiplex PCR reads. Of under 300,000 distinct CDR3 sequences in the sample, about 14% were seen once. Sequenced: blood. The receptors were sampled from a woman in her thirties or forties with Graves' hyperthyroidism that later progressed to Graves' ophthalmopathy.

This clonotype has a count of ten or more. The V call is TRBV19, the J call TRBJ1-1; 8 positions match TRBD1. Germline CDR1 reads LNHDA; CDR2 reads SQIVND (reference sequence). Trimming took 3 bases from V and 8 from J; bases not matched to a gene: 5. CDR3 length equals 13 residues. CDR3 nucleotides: TGTGCCAGTAGTATCTGGACAGGGTTGGAAGCTTTCTTT. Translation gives CASSIWTGLEAFF.

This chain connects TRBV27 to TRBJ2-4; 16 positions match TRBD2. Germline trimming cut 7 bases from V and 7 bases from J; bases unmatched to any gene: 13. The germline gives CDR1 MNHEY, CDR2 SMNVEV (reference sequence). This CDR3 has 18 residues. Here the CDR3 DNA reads TGTGCCAGCAAACGGTCCGGGACTAGCGGGAGGGAATTGAACATTCAGTACTTC. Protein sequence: CASKRSGTSGRELNIQYF.

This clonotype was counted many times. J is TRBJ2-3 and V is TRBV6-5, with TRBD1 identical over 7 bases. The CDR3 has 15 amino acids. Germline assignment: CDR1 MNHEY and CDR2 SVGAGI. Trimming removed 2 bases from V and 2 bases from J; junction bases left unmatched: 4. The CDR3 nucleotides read TGTGCCAGCAGTTACCGGGGACAGACCACAGATACGCAGTATTTT. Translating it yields CASSYRGQTTDTQYF.

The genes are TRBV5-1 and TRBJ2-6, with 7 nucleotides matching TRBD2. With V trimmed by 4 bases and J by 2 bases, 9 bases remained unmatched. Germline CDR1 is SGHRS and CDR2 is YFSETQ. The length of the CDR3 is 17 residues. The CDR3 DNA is TGCGCCAGCAGCCCTAGCCGCGGGAGCACTGGGGCCAACGTCCTGACTTTC. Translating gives CASSPSRGSTGANVLTF.

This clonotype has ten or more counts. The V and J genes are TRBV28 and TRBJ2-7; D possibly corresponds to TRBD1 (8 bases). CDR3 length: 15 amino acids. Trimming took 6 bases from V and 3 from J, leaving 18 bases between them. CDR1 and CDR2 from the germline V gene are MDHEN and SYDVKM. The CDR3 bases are TGTGCCAGCAGGAGAGGACAGGGAGGGTTCTACGAGCAGTACTTC. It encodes CASRRGQGGFYEQYF.

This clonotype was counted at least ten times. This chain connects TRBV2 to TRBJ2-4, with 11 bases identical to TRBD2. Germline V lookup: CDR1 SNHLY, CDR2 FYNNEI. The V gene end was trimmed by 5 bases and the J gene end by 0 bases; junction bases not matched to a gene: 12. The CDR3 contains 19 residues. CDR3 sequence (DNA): TGTGCCAGCAGTTATAGCGGGAGGGGAGGTGTTATAGCCAAAAACATTCAGTACTTC. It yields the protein CASSYSGRGGVIAKNIQYF.

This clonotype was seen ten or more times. The CDR3 is CASSYFASGETQYF. Here the CDR3 DNA reads TGTGCCAGCAGTTACTTTGCTAGCGGGGAGACCCAGTACTTC. The chain joins TRBV27 to TRBJ2-5; TRBD2 aligns across 8 bases. Germline CDR1 reads MNHEY; CDR2 reads SMNVEV (reference sequence). The CDR3 runs 14 residues. The V gene end was trimmed by 4 bases and the J gene end by 5 bases; junction bases not matched to a gene: 6.

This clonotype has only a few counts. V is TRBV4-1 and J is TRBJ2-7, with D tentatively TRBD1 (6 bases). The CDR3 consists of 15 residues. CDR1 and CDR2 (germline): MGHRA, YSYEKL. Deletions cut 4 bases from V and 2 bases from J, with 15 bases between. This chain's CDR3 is CASSREQGFPYEQYF. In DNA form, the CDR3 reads TGCGCCAGCAGCCGGGAACAGGGATTCCCCTACGAGCAGTACTTC.

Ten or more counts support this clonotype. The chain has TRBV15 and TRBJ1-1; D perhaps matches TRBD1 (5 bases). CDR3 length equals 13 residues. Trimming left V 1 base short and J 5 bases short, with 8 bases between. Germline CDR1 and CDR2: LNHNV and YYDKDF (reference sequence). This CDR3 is CATSRGRVTEAFF. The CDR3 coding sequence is TGTGCCACCAGCAGAGGCAGGGTAACTGAAGCTTTCTTT.

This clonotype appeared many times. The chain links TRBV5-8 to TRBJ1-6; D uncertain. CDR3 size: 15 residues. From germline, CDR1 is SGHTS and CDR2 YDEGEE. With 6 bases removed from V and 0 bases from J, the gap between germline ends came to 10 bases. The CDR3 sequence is CASNSRSSYNSPLHF. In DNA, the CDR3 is TGTGCCAGCAACAGCAGGAGCTCCTATAATTCACCCCTCCACTTT.

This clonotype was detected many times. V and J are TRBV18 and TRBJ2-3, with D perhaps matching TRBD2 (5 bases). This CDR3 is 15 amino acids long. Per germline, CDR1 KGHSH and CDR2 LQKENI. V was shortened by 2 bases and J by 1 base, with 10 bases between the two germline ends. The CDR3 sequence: CASSPTARGTDTQYF. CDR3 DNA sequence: TGTGCCAGCTCACCAACGGCGCGGGGCACAGATACGCAGTATTTT.

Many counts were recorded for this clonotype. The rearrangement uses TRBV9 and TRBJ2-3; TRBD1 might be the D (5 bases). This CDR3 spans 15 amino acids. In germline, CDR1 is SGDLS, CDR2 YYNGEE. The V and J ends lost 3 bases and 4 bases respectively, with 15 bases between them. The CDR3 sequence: CASSAYRSTPDTQYF. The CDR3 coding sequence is TGTGCCAGCAGCGCCTACAGGTCAACGCCAGATACGCAGTATTTT.

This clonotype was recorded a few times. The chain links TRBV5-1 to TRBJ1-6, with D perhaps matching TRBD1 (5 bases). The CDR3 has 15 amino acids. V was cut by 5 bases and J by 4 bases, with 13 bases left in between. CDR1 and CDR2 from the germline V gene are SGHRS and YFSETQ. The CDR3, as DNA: TGCGCCAGCAGGACCGAACAGGTTTATAATTCACCCCTCCACTTT. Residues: CASRTEQVYNSPLHF.

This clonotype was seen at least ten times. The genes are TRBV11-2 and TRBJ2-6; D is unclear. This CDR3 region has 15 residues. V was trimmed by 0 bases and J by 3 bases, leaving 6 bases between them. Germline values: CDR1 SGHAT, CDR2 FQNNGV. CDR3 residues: CASSLDRYGANVLTF. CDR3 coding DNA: TGTGCCAGCAGCTTAGATAGGTATGGGGCCAACGTCCTGACTTTC.

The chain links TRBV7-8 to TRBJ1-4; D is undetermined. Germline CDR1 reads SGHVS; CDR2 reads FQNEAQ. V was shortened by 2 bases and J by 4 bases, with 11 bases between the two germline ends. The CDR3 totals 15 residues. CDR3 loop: CASSLYGQDNEKLFF. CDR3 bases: TGTGCCAGCAGCTTATATGGGCAGGATAATGAAAAACTGTTTTTT.